Shown below are 26 T cell receptor beta chains from a single sample sequenced in a study of cytomegalovirus exposure and HLA in healthy donors. Sequenced by immunoSEQ multiplex PCR; TCRdb stores in-frame clones only, minus some. The data contain some 61,000 clones, approximately 97% of them seen just once; the ten biggest clones take up roughly 1.6%. The material sequenced was PBMCs. The source of these receptors is a woman younger than 35 in good health and CMV-seropositive.

The V call is TRBV25-1, the J call TRBJ2-3, with D possibly being TRBD1 (6 bases). Germline V lookup: CDR1 MGHDK, CDR2 SYGVNS. This CDR3 has 15 residues. V lost 3 bases to trimming and J lost 0 bases, with 10 bases between them. The CDR3 loop is CASSEDRTSTDTQYF. As DNA, the CDR3 is TGTGCCAGCAGTGAGGACAGAACTAGCACAGATACGCAGTATTTT. Filled out from reference TRBV25-1 and TRBJ2-3, the complete variable domain reads EADIYQTPRYLVIGTGKKITLECSQTMGHDKMYWYQQDPGMELHLIHYSYGVNSTEKGDLSSESTVSRIRTEHFPLTLESARPSHTSQYLCASSEDRTSTDTQYFGPGTRLTVL.

This sequence joins TRBV5-7 and TRBJ2-7; the match to TRBD1 covers 8 bases. TRBV5-7 carries the ORF label, with uncertain function. There are 15 residues in the CDR3. The ends lost 2 bases at V and 3 bases at J; junction bases unmatched: 7. CDR3 region: CASSLRDRSFYEQYF. CDR3 in DNA: TGTGCCAGCAGCTTAAGGGACAGGTCCTTCTACGAGCAGTACTTC.

The rearrangement joins TRBV11-3 to TRBJ2-5; D may be TRBD1 (6 bases). The germline V gene encodes CDR1 SGHNT and CDR2 YENEEA. Deletions cut 2 bases from V and 5 bases from J, with 9 bases between. This CDR3 spans 13 amino acids. The CDR3 DNA follows: TGTGCCAGCAGCTTAAACAGGGCGGAGACCCAGTACTTC. Translation: CASSLNRAETQYF.

The V gene is TRBV28, the J gene TRBJ2-7, with a possible D match to TRBD1 (6 bases). CDR3 length: 15 amino acids. V shed 5 bases and J shed 1 base, with 15 bases lying between them. Germline CDR1 MDHEN, CDR2 SYDVKM. The CDR3 nucleotides read TGTGCCAGCAGTCCAAGACAGGTGAATTCCTACGAGCAGTACTTC. As protein: CASSPRQVNSYEQYF.

The rearrangement joins TRBV29-1 to TRBJ2-5; TRBD2 aligns across 10 bases. CDR3 size: 15 residues. The V gene's germline CDR1 is SQVTM and CDR2 ANQGSEA. The V segment lost 4 bases and the J segment 1 base; nucleotides outside the gene matches: 6. The CDR3 region has the DNA TGCAGCGTTGTAGGGGCTAGCGGGGGCCAAGAGACCCAGTACTTC. Translating gives CSVVGASGGQETQYF.

The chain recombines TRBV9 with TRBJ1-1, with D hard to call. Trimming took 3 bases from V and 6 from J, leaving 15 bases between them. The CDR3 sequence is 14 residues long. The germline V gene has CDR1 SGDLS and CDR2 YYNGEE. The CDR3 reads CASSAQLSLPEAFF. In DNA form, the CDR3 reads TGTGCCAGCAGCGCGCAGCTTAGCCTACCTGAAGCTTTCTTT.

The chain couples TRBV9 to TRBJ2-1; TRBD1 matches 9 bases. CDR1 and CDR2 (germline): SGDLS, YYNGEE. The CDR3 runs 15 residues. Unmatched junction bases numbered 4, after V lost 4 bases and J lost 2 bases. DNA for the CDR3: TGTGCCAGCAGCCTACAGGGGGCAACCTACAATGAGCAGTTCTTC. Encoded protein: CASSLQGATYNEQFF. Looking up the rest from reference TRBV9 and TRBJ2-1 gives the full variable domain: DSGVTQTPKHLITATGQRVTLRCSPRSGDLSVYWYQQSLDQGLQFLIQYYNGEERAKGNILERFSAQQFPDLHSELNLSSLELGDSALYFCASSLQGATYNEQFFGPGTRLTVL.

The chain carries TRBV2 and TRBJ2-7; D may be TRBD2 (6 bases). The germline V gene has CDR1 SNHLY and CDR2 FYNNEI. CDR3 length: 14 amino acids. V was trimmed by 3 bases and J by 3 bases, leaving 12 bases between them. The CDR3 sequence: CASSDPGTDYEQYF. The CDR3 DNA follows: TGTGCCAGCAGTGACCCCGGGACTGACTACGAGCAGTACTTC.

Written as DNA, the CDR3 is TGTGCCAGCAAGGGGGACTACGAGCAGTACTTC. It translates to CASKGDYEQYF. The genes are TRBV28 and TRBJ2-7; maybe TRBD1 (6 bases). V was shortened by 7 bases and J by 3 bases, with 7 bases between the two germline ends. CDR1 is MDHEN, CDR2 SYDVKM, per germline. CDR3 length: 11 residues.

The chain carries TRBV2 and TRBJ2-3; D gene uncertain. The CDR3 totals 12 residues. Trimming shortened V by 4 bases and J by 6 bases, and 8 bases separated the two germline ends. Germline V gene data show CDR1 as SNHLY and CDR2 as FYNNEI. The DNA for the CDR3 is TGTGCCAGCAGTGTATCAGGTGATACGCAGTATTTT. Its protein product is CASSVSGDTQYF.

The chain combines TRBV28 with TRBJ2-1; a weak D match, TRBD1 (6 bases). Trimming removed 7 bases at V and 1 base at J, with 11 bases between. This CDR3 has 14 amino acids. From germline, CDR1 is MDHEN and CDR2 SYDVKM. CDR3 bases: TGTGCCAGCAATAGTGGACAGTCCTACAATGAGCAGTTCTTC. Translation: CASNSGQSYNEQFF.

The chain uses TRBV30 and TRBJ2-5; TRBD1 matches at 8 bases. CDR1 is GTSNPN, CDR2 SVGIG, per germline (reference sequence). The CDR3 length is 12 residues. The ends lost 5 bases at V and 2 bases at J; junction bases unmatched: 1. DNA for the CDR3: TGTGCCTGGGACAGGGGACAAGAGACCCAGTACTTC. This gives the protein CAWDRGQETQYF.

The chain carries TRBV13 and TRBJ2-5, with 9 bases identical to TRBD1. V lost 4 bases to trimming and J lost 5 bases; unmatched junction nucleotides: 14. CDR1 is PRHDT, CDR2 FYEKMQ, per germline (reference sequence). This CDR3 region has 17 residues. The chain's CDR3 is CASSSRLGQGSYETQYF. DNA for the CDR3: TGTGCCAGCAGCTCCCGATTGGGACAGGGAAGTTATGAGACCCAGTACTTC.

This chain connects TRBV27 to TRBJ2-7, with a possible D match to TRBD2 (6 bases). This CDR3 has 14 amino acids. The germline CDR1 and CDR2 sequences are MNHEY and SMNVEV (reference sequence). Deletions cut 4 bases from V and 5 bases from J, with 15 bases between. DNA of the CDR3: TGTGCCAGCAGTTCGCAAGCCGGGAGCCACGAGCAGTACTTC. This gives the protein CASSSQAGSHEQYF.

V usage is TRBV6-1 and J usage is TRBJ2-7; TRBD1 matches at 8 bases. V shed 2 bases and J 6 bases; nucleotides not matched to a gene: 9. Germline values: CDR1 MNHNS, CDR2 SASEGT. The CDR3 extends over 15 amino acids. CDR3: CASSEWTGWDGEQYF. The CDR3 DNA sequence: TGTGCCAGCAGTGAATGGACAGGGTGGGACGGCGAGCAGTACTTC.

The chain links TRBV19 to TRBJ2-2; the match to TRBD2 covers 10 bases. V dropped 4 bases and J dropped 0; count of bases not matched to a gene: 8. Germline V CDR1 and CDR2: LNHDA, SQIVND (reference sequence). The CDR3 is 18 residues long. The CDR3 region is CASSTRTSGGTNTGELFF. In nucleotides, the CDR3 is TGTGCCAGTAGTACTCGGACTAGCGGAGGTACGAACACCGGGGAGCTGTTTTTT.

The V gene is TRBV6-1, the J gene TRBJ2-3; 11 positions match TRBD2. The J segment lost 7 bases and the V segment lost 0 bases, leaving 6 bases of the junction unmatched. Germline CDR1 reads MNHNS; CDR2 reads SASEGT. CDR3 length: 16 residues. CDR3 in amino acids: CASSEAPGLAVNTQYF. The CDR3, as DNA: TGTGCCAGCAGTGAAGCTCCGGGACTAGCGGTGAATACGCAGTATTTT.

The chain recombines TRBV14 with TRBJ2-3, with D tentatively TRBD2 (6 bases). V lost 2 bases, J lost 2 bases, and 17 bases lay in between. Germline V gives CDR1 SGHDN, CDR2 FVKESK. The CDR3 consists of 17 residues. CDR3 bases: TGTGCCAGCAGCCAACGGGACTTCCGCCCAATCACAGATACGCAGTATTTT. This encodes CASSQRDFRPITDTQYF. Looking up the rest from reference TRBV14 and TRBJ2-3 gives the full variable domain: EAGVTQFPSHSVIEKGQTVTLRCDPISGHDNLYWYRRVMGKEIKFLLHFVKESKQDESGMPNNRFLAERTGGTYSTLKVQPAELEDSGVYFCASSQRDFRPITDTQYFGPGTRLTVL.

The V call is TRBV7-6, the J call TRBJ1-1, with a tentative D call TRBD1 (6 bases). Trimming stripped 5 bases from V and 7 bases from J, with 17 bases between. CDR3 size: 14 residues. CDR1 and CDR2 from the germline V gene are SGHVS and FNYEAQ. CDR3 nucleotides: TGTGCCAGCAGCGACCGACAGGCAACAGGTGAAGCTTTCTTT. The encoded protein is CASSDRQATGEAFF.

The V and J genes are TRBV6-5 and TRBJ1-1; possibly TRBD1 for D (5 bases). Trimming left V 5 bases short and J 2 bases short, with 6 bases between. Germline CDR1 reads MNHEY; CDR2 reads SVGAGI. The CDR3 is 12 amino acids. DNA for the CDR3: TGTGCCAGCAGTAGGGGTAACACTGAAGCTTTCTTT. It specifies CASSRGNTEAFF.

DNA of the CDR3: TGTGCCAGTGGGAGGGGCAGCGGCTACGAGCAGTACTTC. Amino acid sequence: CASGRGSGYEQYF. This sequence joins TRBV19 and TRBJ2-7; 7 nucleotides agree with TRBD2. The CDR3 totals 13 residues. J gave up 3 bases and V 8 bases, and 7 bases lay outside the gene matches. CDR1 and CDR2 from the germline V gene are LNHDA and SQIVND (reference sequence).

V gene TRBV12-5 combines with J gene TRBJ1-2; possibly TRBD1 for D (5 bases). V was trimmed by 2 bases and J by 6 bases, leaving 10 bases between them. The CDR3 runs to 13 residues. CDR1 and CDR2 from the germline V gene are LGHNT and FRNRAP. CDR3 nucleotides: TGTGCTAGTGGTTTGTCGGCAGGGCATGGCTACACCTTC. This codes for CASGLSAGHGYTF.

The rearrangement links TRBV6-4 to TRBJ1-1; weak D call: TRBD1 (5 bases). Germline values: CDR1 MRHNA, CDR2 SNTAGT. V was shortened by 0 bases and J by 7 bases, with 6 bases between the two germline ends. The CDR3 is made up of 12 amino acids. In DNA form, the CDR3 reads TGTGCCAGCAGTGACTCAAGGGGTGAAGCTTTCTTT. Translated: CASSDSRGEAFF.

The V call is TRBV6-5, the J call TRBJ2-2; a weak D match, TRBD1 (7 bases). Germline V gene lookup returns CDR1 MNHEY and CDR2 SVGAGI. CDR3 length: 14 amino acids. V shed 6 bases and J shed 4 bases, with 12 bases lying between them. This chain's CDR3 is CASSSQGGTGELFF. CDR3 sequence (DNA): TGTGCCAGCAGCTCCCAGGGGGGCACCGGGGAGCTGTTTTTT.

The chain links TRBV5-1 to TRBJ1-1, with TRBD1 as a possible D gene (5 bases). The germline V gene has CDR1 SGHRS and CDR2 YFSETQ. The CDR3 is made up of 15 amino acids. The V end lost 0 bases, the J end lost 4 bases, and 13 bases lay between the germline ends. In DNA form, the CDR3 reads TGCGCCAGCAGCTTGGAGGGAGGGGCCGGCACTGAAGCTTTCTTT. Its protein is CASSLEGGAGTEAFF.

The chain links TRBV2 to TRBJ2-2, with 12 bases that match TRBD2. Germline V gene data show CDR1 as SNHLY and CDR2 as FYNNEI. Trimming cost V 6 bases and J 7 bases; bases outside gene matches: 6. The CDR3 runs to 15 residues. The CDR3 sequence: CASRRLAGDFGELFF. The CDR3 DNA follows: TGTGCCAGCAGGCGACTAGCGGGAGACTTCGGGGAGCTGTTTTTT.